This TCR beta chain emerged from a study of blood T cell repertoires in COVID-19 (dated by TCRdb to 2020 to 2022). Some background on the complete study: The collaborator samples originated in the United States, Italy and Spain and spanned the acute and convalescent phases of COVID-19. The prospective study material was composed of cDNA or gDNA derived from T cells, B-cell-depleted T cells, or PBMCs. The dataset comprised deeply sampled blood TCRbeta repertoires from subjects exposed to, actively infected with, or recovered from COVID-19. The repertoires were released in a freely available public database intended as a resource for research on the immune response to SARS-CoV-2. The samples were drawn from the first 160 participants of the ongoing ImmuneRACE study and from over 950 subjects provided by 6 global collaborators. Nearly every sample came with metadata listing a de-identified subject ID, COVID-19 status, age in years and sex. Where available, HLA class I and class II types were taken from metadata supplied by the sample provider and were not determined by assay-based typing.

Participants in the prospective study were enrolled through a virtual design, were aged roughly 18 to 100 years, and lived in roughly 25 United States geographic areas. To assign participants to cohorts, the prospective study relied on clinical history that participants themselves reported in a screening survey and a study questionnaire. For ImmuneRACE Cohort 3, a participant was defined as recovered based on two consecutive negative NP/OP PCR tests, clearance by a healthcare professional, or resolution of symptoms. Mobile phlebotomists in the prospective study collected whole blood, serum and a nasopharyngeal or oropharyngeal swab from every participant. Participants in the prospective study had the option to provide additional blood draws and questionnaires over a 2-month period. Before DNA extraction, blood samples from the prospective study were shipped at room temperature or frozen. TCRbeta CDR3 regions were amplified from genomic DNA using the immunoSEQ Assay, a bias-controlled multiplex PCR. The original pipeline was this. The number of nucleated cells in each sample was estimated from the amplification of reference gene primers within the assay. Sequence reads were collapsed and filtered to measure the absolute abundance of every unique TCRbeta CDR3 rearrangement. For each sample, productive Simpson clonality was calculated as the square root of Simpson's diversity index over productive rearrangements. TCRdb took over this immuneACCESS table, retaining in-frame rearrangements with V and J assigned. Such tables are incomplete; in checked studies, under half of the missing clones stem from an unresolved V gene, and the remainder is unexplained. D and trimming were read from the DNA, whereas the V and J calls and clone size are those reported in that table. The sample table shows some 320,000 clones, and around 90% are seen once. 4% to 6% of the sample is held by the ten biggest clonotypes.

V drops 3 bases and J drops 4 bases, leaving 10 bases in between. CDR3 length: 14 amino acids, cysteine to phenylalanine. CDR3 DNA is the only sequence kept; it has 42 bases, read in frame from the first base. The germline V gene sets CDR1 to MGHDK and CDR2 to SYGVNS. Overall study outcomes, separate from this receptor: The quantity of clinical and demographic metadata differed by source and by participant and was supplied without curation.

With respect to this clone: The antigen this receptor binds is unknown. Per-nucleotide qualities are absent, and no much larger clonotype sits a single base away.

The V gene is TRBV25-1 and the J gene is TRBJ1-5, with TRBD1 tentatively as D gene (6 bases match). This TCR was recovered from a man aged 55 to 70 who had recovered from COVID-19. Specimen: PBMCs or T cells enriched from blood (not recorded which). The DNA sequence is TGTGCCAGCAGTGAGAGACAGGAGAATCAGCCCCAGCATTTT. The encoded protein is CASSERQENQPQHF.